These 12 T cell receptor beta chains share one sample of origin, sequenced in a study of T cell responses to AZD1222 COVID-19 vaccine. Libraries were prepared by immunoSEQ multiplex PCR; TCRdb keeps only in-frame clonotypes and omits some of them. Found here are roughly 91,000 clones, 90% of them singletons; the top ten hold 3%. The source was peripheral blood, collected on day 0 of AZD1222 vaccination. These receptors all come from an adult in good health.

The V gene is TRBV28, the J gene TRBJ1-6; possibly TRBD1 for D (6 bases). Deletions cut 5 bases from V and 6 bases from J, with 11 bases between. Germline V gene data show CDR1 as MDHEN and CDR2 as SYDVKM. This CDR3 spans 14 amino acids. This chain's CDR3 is CASSPPQGNSPLHF. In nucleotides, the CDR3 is TGTGCCAGCAGTCCCCCACAGGGTAATTCACCCCTCCACTTT.

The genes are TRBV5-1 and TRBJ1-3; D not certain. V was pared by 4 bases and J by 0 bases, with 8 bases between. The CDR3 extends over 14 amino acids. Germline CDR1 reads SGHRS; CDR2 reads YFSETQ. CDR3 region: CASSPAGSGNTIYF. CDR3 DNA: TGCGCCAGCAGCCCCGCAGGCTCTGGAAACACCATATATTTT.

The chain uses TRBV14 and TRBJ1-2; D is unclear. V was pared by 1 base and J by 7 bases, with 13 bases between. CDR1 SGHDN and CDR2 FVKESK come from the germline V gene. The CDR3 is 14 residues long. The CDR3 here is CASSQVRARGGYTF. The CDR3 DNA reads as TGTGCCAGCAGCCAAGTGAGGGCCCGGGGTGGCTACACCTTC.

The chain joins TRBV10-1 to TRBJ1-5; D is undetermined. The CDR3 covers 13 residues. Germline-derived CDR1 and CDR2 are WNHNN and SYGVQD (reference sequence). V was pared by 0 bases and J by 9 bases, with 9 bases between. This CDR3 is CASSESILRPQHF. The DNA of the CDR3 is TGCGCCAGCAGTGAGTCCATTTTGCGGCCCCAGCATTTT.

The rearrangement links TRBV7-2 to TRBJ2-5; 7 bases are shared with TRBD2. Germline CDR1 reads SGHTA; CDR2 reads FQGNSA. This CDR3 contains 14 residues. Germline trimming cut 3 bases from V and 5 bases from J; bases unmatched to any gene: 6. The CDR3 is CASSLAGAGETQYF. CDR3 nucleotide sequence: TGTGCCAGCAGCTTGGCGGGAGCGGGGGAGACCCAGTACTTC.

In DNA form, the CDR3 reads TGTGCCAGCAGCCGAGGTTTGGCGGAGACTCAAGAGACCCAGTACTTC. It specifies CASSRGLAETQETQYF. The chain employs TRBV5-8 and TRBJ2-5, with D unclear. CDR1 is SGHTS, CDR2 YDEGEE, per germline. Trimming removed 4 bases at V and 2 bases at J, with 18 bases between. The CDR3 runs 16 residues.

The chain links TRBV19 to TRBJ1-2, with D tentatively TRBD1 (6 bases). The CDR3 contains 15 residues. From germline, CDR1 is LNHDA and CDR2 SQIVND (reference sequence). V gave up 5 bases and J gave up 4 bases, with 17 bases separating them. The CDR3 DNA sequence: TGTGCCAGTAGTTCCCTTAAACAGGGAGTCTATGGCTACACCTTC. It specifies CASSSLKQGVYGYTF.

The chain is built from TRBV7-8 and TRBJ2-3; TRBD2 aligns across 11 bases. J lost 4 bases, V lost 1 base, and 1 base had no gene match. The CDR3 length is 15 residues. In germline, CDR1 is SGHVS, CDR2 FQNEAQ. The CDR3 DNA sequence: TGTGCCAGCAGCTTAGGTAGCGGGAGGGCAGATACGCAGTATTTT. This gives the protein CASSLGSGRADTQYF.

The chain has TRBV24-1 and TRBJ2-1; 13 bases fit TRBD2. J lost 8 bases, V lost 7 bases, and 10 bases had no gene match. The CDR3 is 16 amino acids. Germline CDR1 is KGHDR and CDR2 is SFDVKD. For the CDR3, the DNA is TGTGCCACCAGATCCGCCGGGACTAGCGGGAACTATGAGCAGTTCTTC. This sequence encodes CATRSAGTSGNYEQFF.

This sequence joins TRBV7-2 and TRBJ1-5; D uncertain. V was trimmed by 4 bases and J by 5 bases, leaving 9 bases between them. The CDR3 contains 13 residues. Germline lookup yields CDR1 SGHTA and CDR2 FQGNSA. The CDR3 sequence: CASSSQLHQPQHF. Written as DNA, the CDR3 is TGTGCCAGCAGCTCCCAGTTGCATCAGCCCCAGCATTTT.

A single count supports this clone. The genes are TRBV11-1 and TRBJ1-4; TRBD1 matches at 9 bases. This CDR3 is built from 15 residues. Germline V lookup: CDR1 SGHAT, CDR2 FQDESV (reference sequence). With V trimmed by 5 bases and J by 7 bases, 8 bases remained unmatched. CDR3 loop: CASSASGTGIEKLFF. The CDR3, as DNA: TGTGCCAGCAGCGCATCCGGGACAGGGATTGAAAAACTGTTTTTT.

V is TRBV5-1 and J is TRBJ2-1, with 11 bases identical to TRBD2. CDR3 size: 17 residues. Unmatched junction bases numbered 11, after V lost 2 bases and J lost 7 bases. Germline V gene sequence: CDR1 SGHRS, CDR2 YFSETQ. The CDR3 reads CASSLPKLAGASNEQFF. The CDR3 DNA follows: TGCGCCAGCAGCTTACCGAAACTAGCGGGAGCATCTAATGAGCAGTTCTTC.